The 8 T cell receptor beta chains given below trace back to one sample, sequenced in a study of cytomegalovirus exposure and HLA in healthy donors. The PCR contained 60 Vbeta and 13 Jbeta primers. The protocol was immunoSEQ multiplex PCR, while the TCRdb copy is restricted to in-frame clones and leaves out a portion. In total, the table holds about 96,000 clones. The sample was PBMCs. These receptors were taken from a young woman in good health and CMV-seronegative.

CDR3 in DNA: TGTGCCAGCACTCTTGGGGCATCCGGGGAGCTGTTTTTT. The encoded protein is CASTLGASGELFF. V is TRBV6-5 and J is TRBJ2-2, with D tentatively TRBD1 (5 bases). Trimming stripped 7 bases from V and 6 bases from J, with 12 bases between. The CDR3 sequence is 13 residues long. Germline CDR1 reads MNHEY; CDR2 reads SVGAGI.

The CDR3 DNA reads TGTGCCAGCAGCCCGAGGGACTATGGCTACACCTTC. Protein sequence: CASSPRDYGYTF. The chain employs TRBV2 and TRBJ1-2, with D unclear. With 6 bases removed from V and 3 bases from J, the gap between germline ends came to 8 bases. Looked up from germline, CDR1 is SNHLY and CDR2 is FYNNEI. The CDR3 covers 12 residues.

This chain uses TRBV5-1 with TRBJ2-3; 15 positions match TRBD2. Trimming at V came to 3 bases and at J to 2 bases, leaving 7 bases not matched to a gene. Per germline, CDR1 SGHRS and CDR2 YFSETQ. The CDR3 length is 18 residues. In nucleotides, the CDR3 is TGCGCCAGCAGCTCCGGACTAGCGGGAGGGCCTTACACAGATACGCAGTATTTT. Protein sequence: CASSSGLAGGPYTDTQYF.

The rearrangement links TRBV19 to TRBJ2-1; possible D gene TRBD2, 6 bases. Per the germline V gene, CDR1 is LNHDA and CDR2 is SQIVND (reference sequence). V dropped 4 bases and J dropped 4 bases, with 14 bases sitting between them. The CDR3 loop spans 15 amino acids. The CDR3 coding sequence is TGTGCCAGTAGTACCTCCTCGGGGACTTACAATGAGCAGTTCTTC. It yields the protein CASSTSSGTYNEQFF.

This chain links TRBV28 with TRBJ1-5, with 7 bases fitting TRBD1. V trimming: 6 bases; J trimming: 4 bases; junction bases outside the gene matches: 0. Germline lookup yields CDR1 MDHEN and CDR2 SYDVKM. The CDR3 sequence is 12 residues long. CDR3 loop: CASRGQNQPQHF. CDR3 bases: TGTGCCAGCAGGGGACAGAATCAGCCCCAGCATTTT.

The chain carries TRBV6-5 and TRBJ1-6, with TRBD1 identical over 7 bases. The V segment lost 2 bases and the J segment 10 bases; nucleotides outside the gene matches: 8. This CDR3 spans 15 amino acids. Germline V gene data show CDR1 as MNHEY and CDR2 as SVGAGI. The CDR3 nucleotides read TGTGCCAGCAGTTACGGACAGGAGGGGAGGTCACCCCTCCACTTT. Its protein is CASSYGQEGRSPLHF.

J is TRBJ2-1 and V is TRBV5-1, with 12 bases matching TRBD2. V lost 3 bases, J lost 0 bases, and 13 bases stayed unmatched. CDR1 is SGHRS, CDR2 YFSETQ, per germline. The CDR3 consists of 20 residues. The CDR3 bases are TGCGCCAGCAGCTACTCCCTAGCGGGAGGGAGTCAGAGCTCCTACAATGAGCAGTTCTTC. Protein product: CASSYSLAGGSQSSYNEQFF.

The rearrangement uses TRBV5-1 and TRBJ1-1; possibly TRBD1 for D (6 bases). V lost 6 bases to trimming and J lost 0 bases, with 9 bases between them. The CDR3 has 13 residues. CDR1 and CDR2 (germline): SGHRS, YFSETQ. The CDR3 region is CASTDRLNTEAFF. CDR3 DNA: TGCGCCAGCACGGACAGATTGAACACTGAAGCTTTCTTT.